These 11 T cell receptor beta chains were sequenced from one sample in a study of blood T cell repertoires in COVID-19. Sequencing was performed with immunoSEQ multiplex PCR; in TCRdb, only in-frame clones are kept and a portion is missing. The sample shows some 79,000 clones, 85% to 90% of them seen only once. Sequenced: peripheral blood. The receptors were sampled from a man between 65 and 85 years old with active or convalescent COVID-19.

The rearrangement joins TRBV20-1 to TRBJ2-1, with 7 bases matching TRBD1. CDR1 and CDR2 from the germline V gene are DFQATT and SNEGSKA (reference sequence). The CDR3 length is 11 residues. The V segment lost 1 base and the J segment 14 bases; nucleotides outside the gene matches: 5. CDR3 nucleotides: TGCAGTGCTAGAGGACAGGGAATCGAGTTCTTC. It yields the protein CSARGQGIEFF.

The chain employs TRBV6-5 and TRBJ1-1; D unresolved. CDR1 and CDR2 from the germline V gene are MNHEY and SVGAGI. The CDR3 consists of 13 residues. Trimming took 6 bases from V and 5 from J, leaving 13 bases between them. CDR3 sequence (DNA): TGTGCCAGCAGCAACCCGGGCGGGACTGAAGCTTTCTTT. This translates into CASSNPGGTEAFF.

This sequence joins TRBV14 and TRBJ2-5; D call uncertain. This CDR3 comprises 12 residues. In germline, CDR1 is SGHDN, CDR2 FVKESK. The germline V and J ends were trimmed by 4 bases and 5 bases, with 8 bases remaining between them. The CDR3 loop reads CASSPVPETQYF. The CDR3, as DNA: TGTGCCAGCAGCCCTGTTCCGGAGACCCAGTACTTC.

The V call is TRBV28, the J call TRBJ2-7, with a weak D call TRBD2 (6 bases). Looked up from germline, CDR1 is MDHEN and CDR2 is SYDVKM. Trimming took 5 bases from V and 4 from J, leaving 15 bases between them. This CDR3 region has 14 residues. CDR3 coding DNA: TGTGCCAGCAGTCCCTATGGTAGCGGATACGAGCAGTACTTC. It yields the protein CASSPYGSGYEQYF.

The CDR3 loop is CAWSVPGTGGNSPLHF. In DNA form, the CDR3 reads TGTGCCTGGAGTGTGCCGGGGACAGGGGGAAATTCACCCCTCCACTTT. The J gene is TRBJ1-6, the V gene TRBV30, with 11 positions matching TRBD1. CDR1 GTSNPN and CDR2 SVGIG come from the germline V gene (reference sequence). The CDR3 has 16 residues. With V trimmed by 0 bases and J by 7 bases, 5 bases remained unmatched.

This clone was detected only once. The chain uses TRBV7-9 and TRBJ1-1; tentatively, D is TRBD1 (6 bases). Germline CDR1 and CDR2: SEHNR and FQNEAQ (reference sequence). The V and J ends lost 1 base and 5 bases respectively, with 11 bases between them. CDR3 length: 14 residues. The CDR3 DNA reads TGTGCCAGCAGCTTAGGGACAGCCTGGACTGAAGCTTTCTTT. It yields the protein CASSLGTAWTEAFF.

The rearrangement uses TRBV4-3 and TRBJ1-3; 8 bases map to TRBD1. The CDR3 is 17 amino acids. CDR1 and CDR2 (germline): LGHNA, YSLEER. The ends lost 0 bases at V and 2 bases at J; junction bases unmatched: 6. The CDR3 loop reads CASSQDLGQGAGNTIYF. The CDR3 coding sequence is TGCGCCAGCAGCCAAGATCTAGGACAGGGAGCTGGAAACACCATATATTTT.

The CDR3 bases are TGTGCCTGGAGTGTACGCGGGCAACCCCCGTATGGCTACACCTTC. It encodes CAWSVRGQPPYGYTF. The chain links TRBV30 to TRBJ1-2, with D unresolved. V lost 0 bases to trimming and J lost 5 bases, with 16 bases between them. The CDR3 has 15 residues. Germline CDR1 and CDR2: GTSNPN and SVGIG (reference sequence).

This chain links TRBV2 with TRBJ2-7, with a possible D match to TRBD2 (7 bases). The germline V and J ends were trimmed by 6 bases and 6 bases, with 18 bases remaining between them. Germline CDR1 reads SNHLY; CDR2 reads FYNNEI. This CDR3 is 14 amino acids long. The CDR3 sequence: CASRSGGGIGEQYF. CDR3 bases: TGTGCCAGCAGATCGGGGGGCGGGATAGGCGAGCAGTACTTC.

The genes are TRBV2 and TRBJ2-5; 10 nucleotides agree with TRBD1. This CDR3 has 14 residues. The V gene end was trimmed by 7 bases and the J gene end by 2 bases; junction bases not matched to a gene: 4. Germline-derived CDR1 and CDR2 are SNHLY and FYNNEI. CDR3 region: CASKRDRGQETQYF. In DNA, the CDR3 is TGTGCCAGCAAGCGGGACAGGGGACAAGAGACCCAGTACTTC.

This chain uses TRBV5-1 with TRBJ1-3, with D possibly TRBD1 on 5 matching bases. The V and J ends lost 0 bases and 0 bases respectively, with 13 bases between them. The CDR3 totals 17 residues. Germline V gives CDR1 SGHRS, CDR2 YFSETQ. Here the CDR3 reads CASSLAGARVSGNTIYF. The CDR3, as DNA: TGCGCCAGCAGCTTGGCTGGGGCCCGGGTCTCTGGAAACACCATATATTTT.